Sequencing of this T cell receptor (beta chain) was carried out in a study of cytomegalovirus exposure and HLA in healthy donors. Findings and caveats of the study: Most TCR beta V segments were productive about 90% or about 30% of the time in an earlier analysis. TCR beta sequences numbering 16,951 were associated with HLA alleles at 0.05 false discovery rate in a later analysis. Reports state that TCR beta sequences accurately predicted most subjects' HLA-A and HLA-B alleles. For most TCR sequences rarity was the rule, although some public TCRs occurred in many donors.

The study ran its PCR with 60 Vbeta and 13 Jbeta primers. Clones were read by immunoSEQ multiplex PCR, and TCRdb kept only the in-frame ones, dropping some. This sample has about 130,000 clones, with over 70% found just once. V was pared by 6 bases and J by 8 bases, with 23 bases between. The CDR3 covers 16 residues. Germline-derived CDR1 and CDR2 are MNHNY and SVGAGI (reference sequence). About this clone: As yet, its antigen is unknown.

The receptor's source is a man aged 25-40 years in good health and CMV-seronegative. V is TRBV6-6 and J is TRBJ2-1, with D unclear. Material: PBMCs. CDR3 protein: CASSLHESSLSDEQFF. The DNA for the CDR3 is TGTGCCAGCAGCCTACATGAGAGCAGCCTGAGCGATGAGCAGTTCTTC.